This TCR beta chain derives from a study of T cell repertoires and HLA-DP antigens. Concerning this clone: The antigen remains unidentified.

Primers targeted 54 TRBV and 13 TRBJ segments. The repertoire was sequenced with immunoSEQ multiplex PCR; TCRdb's copy has only in-frame clones and lacks some. The sample holds over 100,000 clones, 80% to 95% seen once. The germline gives CDR1 MNHEY, CDR2 SVGAGI. V gave up 11 bases and J gave up 7 bases, with 15 bases separating them. The CDR3 runs to 11 residues. Average purity of the negatively selected CD4+ T cells was approximately 98%. Findings and caveats of the study: Against one allele, clones undetected before culture averaged 36.3%; against the other, roughly 51%. A non-physiological HeLa system presented antigen to total CD4+ responders.

Source material: CD4+ T cells from PBMCs. This clonotype was sampled from a woman aged 18-29 years in good health and CMV-seronegative. The V gene is TRBV6-5, the J gene TRBJ2-7; the D is unclear. The CDR3 nucleotides read TGTGCCGCCTCAACCCCGGCGGAGCAGTACTTC. It yields the protein CAASTPAEQYF.